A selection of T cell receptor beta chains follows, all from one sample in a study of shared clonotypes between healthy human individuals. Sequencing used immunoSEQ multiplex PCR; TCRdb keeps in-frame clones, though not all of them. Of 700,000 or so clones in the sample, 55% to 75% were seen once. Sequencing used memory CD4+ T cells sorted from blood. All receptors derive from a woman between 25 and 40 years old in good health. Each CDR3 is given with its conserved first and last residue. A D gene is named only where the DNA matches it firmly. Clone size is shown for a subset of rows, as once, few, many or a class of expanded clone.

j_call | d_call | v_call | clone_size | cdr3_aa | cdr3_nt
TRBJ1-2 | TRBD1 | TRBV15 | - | CATSRDRGTGLFYGYTF | TGTGCCACCAGCAGAGATCGCGGGACAGGCCTCTTCTATGGCTACACCTTC
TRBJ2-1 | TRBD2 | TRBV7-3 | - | CASSLKAGGPGEQFF | TGTGCCAGCAGCTTAAAAGCGGGAGGGCCAGGTGAGCAGTTCTTC
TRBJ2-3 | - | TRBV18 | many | CASSSQWTASTDTQYF | TGTGCCAGCTCATCACAGTGGACTGCTAGCACAGATACGCAGTATTTT
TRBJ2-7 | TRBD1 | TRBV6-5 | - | CASSYRQGDEQYF | TGTGCCAGCAGTTATCGACAGGGGGACGAGCAGTACTTC
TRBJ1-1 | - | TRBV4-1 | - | CASSHSQDGAEAFF | TGCGCCAGCAGCCACTCACAGGACGGGGCTGAAGCTTTCTTT
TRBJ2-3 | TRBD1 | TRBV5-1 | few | CASSYPTGGTDTQYF | TGCGCCAGCAGCTACCCCACAGGGGGCACAGATACGCAGTATTTT
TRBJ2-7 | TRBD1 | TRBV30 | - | CAWSPDRGNYEQYF | TGTGCCTGGAGTCCGGACAGGGGCAACTACGAGCAGTACTTC
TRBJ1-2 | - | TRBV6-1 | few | CASTRVGIYYGYTF | TGTGCCAGCACCCGGGTGGGGATATACTATGGCTACACCTTC
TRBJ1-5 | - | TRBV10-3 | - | CATRGPGNQPQHF | TGTGCCACCCGGGGGCCTGGCAATCAGCCCCAGCATTTT
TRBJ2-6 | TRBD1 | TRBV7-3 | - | CASSARGSGANVLTF | TGTGCCAGCAGCGCCAGGGGGTCTGGGGCCAACGTCCTGACTTTC
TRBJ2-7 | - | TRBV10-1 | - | CASSESGMKEQYF | TGCGCCAGCAGTGAGAGTGGTATGAAGGAGCAGTACTTC
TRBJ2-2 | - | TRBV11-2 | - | CASSLGEGELFF | TGTGCCAGCAGCTTAGGAGAAGGGGAGCTGTTTTTT
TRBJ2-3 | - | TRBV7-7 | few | CASSLGQSTDTQYF | TGTGCCAGCAGCTTAGGACAGAGCACAGATACGCAGTATTTT
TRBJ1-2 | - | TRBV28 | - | CASSLSGGYGYTF | TGTGCCAGCAGTTTGTCGGGAGGCTATGGCTACACCTTC
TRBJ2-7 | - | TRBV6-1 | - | CASPPAGRDEQYF | TGTGCCTCCCCCCCCGCGGGACGGGACGAGCAGTACTTC
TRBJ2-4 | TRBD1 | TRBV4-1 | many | CASSQDRASGIQYF | TGTGCCAGCAGCCAAGACAGGGCTTCGGGCATTCAGTACTTC
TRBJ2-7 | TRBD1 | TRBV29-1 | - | CSVVGQTYEQYF | TGCAGCGTTGTGGGACAGACCTACGAGCAGTACTTC
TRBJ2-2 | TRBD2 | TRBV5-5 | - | CASSTRTSGHTGELFF | TGTGCCAGCAGCACCAGGACTAGCGGGCACACCGGGGAGCTGTTTTTT
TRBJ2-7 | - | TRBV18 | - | CASSPLRSKLGHEQYF | TGTGCCAGCTCACCACTTCGAAGTAAATTGGGCCACGAGCAGTACTTC
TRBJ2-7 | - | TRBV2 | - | CASSPWTGEQYF | TGTGCCAGCAGTCCATGGACTGGGGAGCAGTACTTC
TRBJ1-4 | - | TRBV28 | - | CASSSSWVEKLFF | TGTGCCAGCAGTTCCTCGTGGGTAGAAAAACTGTTTTTT
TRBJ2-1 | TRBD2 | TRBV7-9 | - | CASSSAGSAGVEYEQFF | TGTGCCAGCAGCTCAGCGGGGTCGGCGGGAGTCGAATATGAGCAGTTCTTC
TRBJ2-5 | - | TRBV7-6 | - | CASSRSGQLQETQYF | TGTGCCAGCAGCCGCTCAGGACAGCTCCAAGAGACCCAGTACTTC
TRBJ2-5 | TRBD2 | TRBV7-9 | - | CASSLRPKLAEETQYF | TGTGCCAGCAGCTTAAGACCCAAACTAGCGGAAGAGACCCAGTACTTC
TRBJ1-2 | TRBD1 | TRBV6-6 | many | CASSEQGGGDYGYTF | TGTGCCAGCAGCGAGCAGGGGGGCGGTGACTATGGCTACACCTTC
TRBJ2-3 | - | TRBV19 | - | CASRDGGARSTDTQYF | TGTGCCAGTAGGGATGGAGGGGCTCGGAGCACAGATACGCAGTATTTT
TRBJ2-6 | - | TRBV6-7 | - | CASSPDPEPTGANVLTF | TGTGCCAGCAGTCCCGACCCCGAGCCCACTGGGGCCAACGTCCTGACTTTC
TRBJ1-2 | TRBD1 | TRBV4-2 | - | CASSQGGQSSNYGYTF | TGTGCCAGCAGCCAAGGGGGACAGTCTTCTAACTATGGCTACACCTTC
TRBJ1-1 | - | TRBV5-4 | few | CASSITGNTEAFF | TGTGCCAGCAGCATTACAGGGAACACTGAAGCTTTCTTT
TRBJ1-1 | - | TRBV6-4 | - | CASSEKERAEAFF | TGTGCCAGCAGTGAAAAGGAGAGGGCTGAAGCTTTCTTT
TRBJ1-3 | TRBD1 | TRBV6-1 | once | CASSVTGQGGNTIYF | TGTGCCAGCAGTGTCACCGGACAGGGGGGAAACACCATATATTTT
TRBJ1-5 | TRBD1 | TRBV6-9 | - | CASSNNMDRASQPQHF | TGTGCCAGCAGTAACAACATGGACAGGGCATCTCAGCCCCAGCATTTT
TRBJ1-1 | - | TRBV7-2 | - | CASSSDSHTEAFF | TGTGCCAGCAGCTCGGACAGTCACACTGAAGCTTTCTTT
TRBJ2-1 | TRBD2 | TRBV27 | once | CASSLQAGEYNEQFF | TGTGCCAGCAGTTTACAGGCGGGAGAATACAATGAGCAGTTCTTC
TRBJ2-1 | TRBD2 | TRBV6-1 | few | CASSEGGGYEQFF | TGTGCCAGCAGTGAAGGGGGGGGTTATGAGCAGTTCTTC
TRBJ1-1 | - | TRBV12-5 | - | CASGLAPDTGTEAFF | TGTGCTAGTGGTTTGGCCCCAGATACAGGGACTGAAGCTTTCTTT
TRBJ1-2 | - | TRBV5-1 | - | CASSLTPTVNYGYTF | TGCGCCAGCAGCTTGACTCCGACGGTCAACTATGGCTACACCTTC
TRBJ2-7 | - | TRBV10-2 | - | CASSDMAFSSSYEQYF | TGCGCCAGCAGTGATATGGCGTTCTCAAGCTCCTACGAGCAGTACTTC
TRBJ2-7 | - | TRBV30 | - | CASTGGTYEQYF | TGTGCCTCCACGGGTGGTACCTACGAGCAGTACTTC
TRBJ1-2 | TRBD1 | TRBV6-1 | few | CASSEARDRADYGYTF | TGTGCCAGCAGTGAAGCCCGGGACAGGGCAGACTATGGCTACACCTTC